A single sample is the source of the 4 T cell receptor beta chains below, sequenced in a study of CD8 T cells in ankylosing spondylitis. TCRdb re-called the 5' RACE reads through MiXCR, storing one row per CDR3 protein. The data show more than 200,000 distinct CDR3 sequences, 24% seen once. The sequencing sample was made of blood, either unsorted or a sorted T cell fraction (not recorded which). Every receptor here comes from a male donor with ankylosing spondylitis or in good health (not recorded which).

The chain recombines TRBV10-3 with TRBJ2-1, with D tentatively TRBD1 or TRBD2 (6 bases each). The CDR3 consists of 12 residues. Germline lookup yields CDR1 ENHRY and CDR2 SYGVKD. V lost 8 bases and J 5 bases, leaving 10 bases between the germline ends. CDR3 nucleotide sequence: TGTGCCATCCGAGGGGGGAACAATGAGCAGTTCTTC. Amino acid sequence: CAIRGGNNEQFF.

V usage is TRBV20-1 and J usage is TRBJ2-1, with D possibly TRBD1 on 7 matching bases. The CDR3 is 15 residues long. CDR1 and CDR2 from the germline V gene are DFQATT and SNEGSKA (reference sequence). Between the trimmed V and J ends, which lost 0 bases and 14 bases, there was a span of 23 bases. The DNA of the CDR3 is TGCAGTGCTAGAGACCCTCGACAGGGCTATGGAGGGAAGTTCTTC. It yields the protein CSARDPRQGYGGKFF.

The chain is built from TRBV7-3 and TRBJ2-3; D not resolved. Germline V lookup: CDR1 SGHTA, CDR2 FQGTGA. The length of the CDR3 is 12 residues. V gave up 5 bases and J gave up 7 bases, with 10 bases separating them. The CDR3 nucleotides are TGTGCCAGCAGCAAAGACGGTCATACGCAGTATTTT. The encoded protein is CASSKDGHTQYF.

This clonotype was seen repeatedly, ten times or more. The V and J genes are TRBV5-1 and TRBJ2-3; possibly TRBD1 for D (6 bases). Germline loops: CDR1 SGHRS, CDR2 YFSETQ. V was shortened by 3 bases and J by 1 base, with 12 bases between the two germline ends. The CDR3 is 15 residues long. The CDR3 coding sequence is TGCGCCAGCAGCTCACAGGGTGTCGGCACAGATACGCAGTATTTT. It specifies CASSSQGVGTDTQYF.